Following are 17 T cell receptor beta chains from one sample sequenced in a study of brain T cells in children with intractable seizures (dated by TCRdb to about 2021). Library creation used the immunoSEQ multiplex PCR assay. This immuneACCESS table, as held by TCRdb, lists in-frame sequences with V and J called but not all clones. Of the missing ones, under half trace to an unresolved V gene in checked studies; the others have no known cause. The sample includes 50,000 to 80,000 clones, with approximately 94% observed a single time. The top ten constitute 0.38% of the sample. The time point label here, explained by the study, means: resected brain tissue, or blood drawn just prior to surgery. The specimen comprised peripheral blood, sampled at surgery. These receptors originate from a boy in the first two years of life with focal cortical dysplasia and intractable seizures.

This clone has a single count. This chain joins TRBV18 and TRBJ2-3; 7 bases line up with TRBD1. V trimming: 1 base; J trimming: 2 bases; junction bases outside the gene matches: 6. CDR1 is KGHSH and CDR2 is LQKENI in the germline V gene. The CDR3 sequence is 16 residues long. The CDR3 here is CASSPLGGGLTDTQYF. The CDR3 DNA reads as TGTGCCAGCTCACCACTAGGGGGCGGGCTCACAGATACGCAGTATTTT.

This chain connects TRBV4-1 to TRBJ2-2; 9 nucleotides line up with TRBD1. CDR3 length equals 15 residues. Losses at the gene ends were 4 bases for V and 5 bases for J; bases not matched to a gene: 5. Germline assignment: CDR1 MGHRA and CDR2 YSYEKL. For the CDR3, the DNA is TGCGCCAGCAGCCTGGACAGGGGAAATACCGGGGAGCTGTTTTTT. It yields the protein CASSLDRGNTGELFF.

The chain has TRBV9 and TRBJ2-5, with TRBD2 identical over 10 bases. The CDR3 extends over 15 amino acids. V gave up 1 base and J gave up 3 bases; unmatched junction bases: 3. Looked up from germline, CDR1 is SGDLS and CDR2 is YYNGEE. CDR3 region: CASSVTSGEEETQYF. CDR3 sequence (DNA): TGTGCCAGCAGCGTAACTAGCGGGGAGGAAGAGACCCAGTACTTC.

As regards this clone: The junction does not match germline at one end; this may be a read error. Other DNA sequences in this sample translate to the same CDR3. This rearrangement joins TRBV29-1 to TRBJ1-2; D perhaps matches TRBD1 (5 bases). CDR1 and CDR2 from the germline V gene are SQVTM and ANQGSEA. CDR3 length equals 15 residues. CDR3 in DNA: TGCAGCGTTGAAGGTGGTGTGGAGGGGAGCGATGGTTACACCTTC. It yields the protein CSVEGGVEGSDGYTF.

For the CDR3, the DNA is TGTGCCAGCAGCAAAGGACGACGCCAAGAGACCCAGTACTTC. The encoded protein is CASSKGRRQETQYF. The chain is built from TRBV6-2 or TRBV6-3 and TRBJ2-5; D is unresolved. V lost 6 bases, J lost 1 base, and 12 bases lay in between. Germline-derived CDR1 and CDR2 are MNHEY and SVGEGT. This CDR3 comprises 14 residues.

In the case of this clone: A read error may account for a junction end that differs from germline. The chain joins TRBV5-1 to TRBJ1-5; 9 bases match TRBD1. Germline V gene data show CDR1 as SGHRS and CDR2 as YFSETQ. The CDR3 has 17 amino acids. CDR3 nucleotides: TGCGCCAACAGCGGAGACAGGGGGGGTAGGCGCAATCAGCCCCAGCATTTT. Translated: CANSGDRGGRRNQPQHF.

This sequence joins TRBV7-9 and TRBJ2-7; no clear D gene. Trimming cost V 4 bases and J 6 bases, with 10 bases left between them. CDR3 length equals 12 residues. Germline values: CDR1 SEHNR, CDR2 FQNEAQ (reference sequence). This chain's CDR3 is CASSSSPSEQYF. CDR3 DNA sequence: TGTGCCAGCAGCTCTTCCCCTAGCGAGCAGTACTTC.

V gene TRBV6-5 combines with J gene TRBJ2-4; 7 bases align to TRBD1. Per the germline V gene, CDR1 is MNHEY and CDR2 is SVGAGI. After removal of 6 bases from V and 5 bases from J, the junction contained 4 bases not matched to a gene. The CDR3 runs 13 residues. The CDR3 DNA follows: TGTGCCAGCAGATCCGACAGGGAAAACATTCAGTACTTC. Translated, it gives CASRSDRENIQYF.

This clone was seen once. The chain has TRBV19 and TRBJ2-1, with 10 positions matching TRBD1. The length of the CDR3 is 13 residues. V gave up 6 bases and J gave up 6 bases; unmatched junction bases: 2. The germline V gene has CDR1 LNHDA and CDR2 SQIVND (reference sequence). In DNA, the CDR3 is TGTGCCAGTAGCCGGACAGGGGGCAATGAGCAGTTCTTC. Its translation: CASSRTGGNEQFF.

V is TRBV7-9 and J is TRBJ2-1, with 13 bases matching TRBD2. Unmatched junction bases numbered 5, after V lost 4 bases and J lost 5 bases. This CDR3 is built from 16 residues. Germline-derived CDR1 and CDR2 are SEHNR and FQNEAQ (reference sequence). This CDR3 is CASSSPGLAGDNEQFF. CDR3 in DNA: TGTGCCAGCAGCTCACCTGGACTAGCGGGGGACAATGAGCAGTTCTTC.

CDR3 in amino acids: CASGMIYEQYF. CDR3 DNA: TGTGCCAGCGGAATGATCTACGAGCAGTACTTC. The chain couples TRBV28 to TRBJ2-7; D unclear. V lost 8 bases, J lost 3 bases, and 8 bases lay in between. Germline CDR1 and CDR2: MDHEN and SYDVKM. This CDR3 contains 11 residues.

The rearrangement joins TRBV6-5 to TRBJ1-1; the D gene is possibly TRBD1 (5 bases). V lost 5 bases and J lost 0, with 10 bases in between. The CDR3 has 14 residues. The germline CDR1 and CDR2 sequences are MNHEY and SVGAGI. CDR3 nucleotides: TGTGCCAGCAGTAGGACACAGGTGAACACTGAAGCTTTCTTT. Its protein product is CASSRTQVNTEAFF.

The DNA for the CDR3 is TGTGCCACCAAGGCCCTGGGGACACTTACGATGGAGCATTCACCCCTCCACTTT. It translates to CATKALGTLTMEHSPLHF. V and J are TRBV27 and TRBJ1-6; TRBD1 is a possible D gene (6 bases). CDR1 and CDR2 (germline): MNHEY, SMNVEV (reference sequence). This CDR3 contains 18 residues. V gave up 10 bases and J gave up 8 bases, with 30 bases separating them.

A word on this clone: The junction departs from germline at one end; a sequencing error may be responsible. The chain combines TRBV7-2 with TRBJ2-7; the match to TRBD1 covers 7 bases. CDR3 length: 16 amino acids. Germline V CDR1 and CDR2: SGHTA, FQGNSA. The CDR3 region has the DNA TGTGCCAGCAGCTTACTAGTGGGCGGTATTCGGGACAGCCTTTATTTC. This gives the protein CASSLLVGGIRDSLYF.

The V and J genes are TRBV6-5 and TRBJ2-1; D not certain. CDR1 is MNHEY, CDR2 SVGAGI, per germline. The CDR3 consists of 12 residues. V lost 10 bases and J lost 0, with 7 bases in between. Here the CDR3 DNA reads TGTGCCATCCCCGTCTCCTACAATGAGCAGTTCTTC. Translation gives CAIPVSYNEQFF.

The genes are TRBV10-1 and TRBJ2-7; D is unclear. The CDR3 is 12 residues long. Germline lookup yields CDR1 WNHNN and CDR2 SYGVQD (reference sequence). Trimming stripped 3 bases from V and 0 bases from J, with 3 bases between. In nucleotides, the CDR3 is TGCGCCAGCAGTGACAACTCCTACGAGCAGTACTTC. It translates to CASSDNSYEQYF.

This clone was seen a single time. The J gene is TRBJ1-4, the V gene TRBV5-4; perhaps TRBD1 as D (6 bases). From germline, CDR1 is SGHNT and CDR2 YYREEE (reference sequence). Trimming stripped 2 bases from V and 4 bases from J, with 6 bases between. There are 13 residues in the CDR3. Here the CDR3 reads CASSLQGNEKLFF. For the CDR3, the DNA is TGTGCCAGCAGCTTACAGGGTAATGAAAAACTGTTTTTT.